The entry below describes one TCR beta chain. The antigen remains unidentified. The data were taken from a study of CD8 T cells in ankylosing spondylitis. The CDR3 totals 16 residues. The germline gives CDR1 SGHRS, CDR2 YFSETQ. Trimming cost V 0 bases and J 1 base, with 13 bases left between them. Study conclusions and caveats: From matched ankylosing spondylitis synovial fluid, disease-linked clones were reportedly recovered at significantly enriched levels. A subset of motif variants has previously been described in the synovial fluid and blood of reactive arthritis. One TCR beta motif, made up of about 8 highly homologous variants, appeared characteristic of ankylosing spondylitis blood.

In making TCR beta libraries, quantitative 5'-RACE with molecular barcodes was used. TCRdb re-analysed the 5' RACE reads in MiXCR, keeping a single row per CDR3 protein. The repertoire holds about 250,000 distinct CDR3 sequences, 20% to 30% seen once, with approximately 0.61% in the top ten. The source material was blood, either unsorted or a sorted T cell fraction (not recorded which). The V gene is TRBV5-1, the J gene TRBJ2-5, with D perhaps TRBD2 (5 bases). The receptor was derived from a male donor with ankylosing spondylitis or in good health (not recorded which). In DNA form, the CDR3 reads TGCGCCAGCAGCTTGGGCGTAGGGAGCCCCCAAGAGACCCAGTACTTC. Residues: CASSLGVGSPQETQYF.